These 14 T cell receptor beta chains originate from one sample sequenced in a study of T cell repertoires in cytomegalovirus infection. TCRdb re-called the reads through MiXCR, storing one row per CDR3 protein. The sample records about 180,000 distinct CDR3 sequences, around 14% being singletons. Sequencing was carried out using PBMCs. The receptors here all came from a human donor in good health (CMV status not recorded). Some clones in this sample may be carry-over from other donors' samples.

The J gene is TRBJ2-7, the V gene TRBV6-2 or TRBV6-3; unclear D gene. Trimming took off 0 bases at V and 4 bases at J, with 4 bases between the two ends. This CDR3 contains 12 residues. The germline V gene has CDR1 MNHEY and CDR2 SVGEGT. The chain's CDR3 is CASSYSWYEQYF. CDR3 in DNA: TGTGCCAGCAGTTACTCTTGGTACGAGCAGTACTTC.

V usage is TRBV28 and J usage is TRBJ1-1, with D unresolved. CDR3 length equals 14 residues. V lost 6 bases and J 4 bases, leaving 15 bases between the germline ends. Germline V gives CDR1 MDHEN, CDR2 SYDVKM. CDR3 in DNA: TGTGCCAGCAGCAGGATCTCTCCGGGCACTGAAGCTTTCTTT. Residues: CASSRISPGTEAFF.

This clonotype was counted ten times or more. The chain links TRBV6-1 to TRBJ2-1; D is tentatively TRBD1 or TRBD2 (5 bases each). V gave up 4 bases and J gave up 5 bases, with 18 bases separating them. Per germline, CDR1 MNHNS and CDR2 SASEGT. The length of the CDR3 is 16 residues. The CDR3 protein is CASSVVPGRTHNEQFF. The CDR3 nucleotides read TGTGCCAGCAGTGTCGTCCCGGGACGGACTCACAATGAGCAGTTCTTC.

This clonotype was seen a handful of times. The gene calls are TRBV6-2 or TRBV6-3 and TRBJ2-1; no definite D call. The germline V gene has CDR1 MNHEY and CDR2 SVGEGT. This CDR3 is 12 amino acids long. Trimming cost V 6 bases and J 7 bases, with 10 bases left between them. CDR3 in DNA: TGTGCCAGCAGATATGTCCCGAATGAGCAGTTCTTC. Its translation is CASRYVPNEQFF.

V gene TRBV6-1 combines with J gene TRBJ2-7, with a possible D match to TRBD2 (5 bases). Trimming removed 6 bases from V and 4 bases from J, with 7 bases in between. Germline V CDR1 and CDR2: MNHNS, SASEGT. The CDR3 covers 11 residues. CDR3 DNA sequence: TGTGCCAGCAGGACTAAATACGAGCAGTACTTC. Amino acids: CASRTKYEQYF.

This clonotype appeared a single time. The chain has TRBV6-2 or TRBV6-3 and TRBJ2-7, with D perhaps TRBD2 (6 bases). There are 15 residues in the CDR3. Germline V gives CDR1 MNHEY, CDR2 SVGEGT. Trimming cost V 11 bases and J 2 bases, with 22 bases left between them. The CDR3 protein is CASIEYGGIPYEQYF. In DNA form, the CDR3 reads TGTGCCTCCATCGAATATGGGGGGATACCCTACGAGCAGTACTTC.

The chain couples TRBV28 to TRBJ1-4, with D possibly TRBD1 on 6 matching bases. The V and J ends lost 6 bases and 6 bases respectively, with 17 bases between them. The CDR3 is made up of 15 amino acids. In germline, CDR1 is MDHEN, CDR2 SYDVKM. The CDR3 loop reads CASSSSTGGHEKLFF. For the CDR3, the DNA is TGTGCCAGCAGCTCTTCGACAGGAGGTCATGAAAAACTGTTTTTT.

This clonotype was detected many times. The chain combines TRBV7-9 with TRBJ2-5; D possibly corresponds to TRBD1 (6 bases). V shed 2 bases and J shed 5 bases, with 18 bases lying between them. In germline, CDR1 is SEHNR, CDR2 FQNEAQ (reference sequence). The CDR3 contains 16 residues. This CDR3 reads CASSLYGRGFAETQYF. For the CDR3, the DNA is TGTGCCAGCAGCTTATATGGCAGGGGATTTGCGGAGACCCAGTACTTC.

This clonotype was found many times. The J gene is TRBJ2-1, the V gene TRBV7-8; 10 bases are shared with TRBD2. Germline assignment: CDR1 SGHVS and CDR2 FQNEAQ. The V segment lost 4 bases and the J segment 0 bases; nucleotides outside the gene matches: 3. The CDR3 spans 16 residues. For the CDR3, the DNA is TGTGCCAGCAGCTCAACTAGCGGGAACTCCTACAATGAGCAGTTCTTC. Translation: CASSSTSGNSYNEQFF.

This clonotype was found a few times. The chain recombines TRBV20-1 with TRBJ1-5; a possible D gene is TRBD1 (5 bases). Germline V CDR1 and CDR2: DFQATT, SNEGSKA (reference sequence). This CDR3 is built from 16 residues. V was cut by 6 bases and J by 4 bases, with 22 bases left in between. The CDR3 nucleotides read TGCAGTGCGATCCCTCCCAGTGGGGGAAGGAATCAGCCCCAGCATTTT. It yields the protein CSAIPPSGGRNQPQHF.

This clonotype has only a few counts. The chain is built from TRBV29-1 and TRBJ2-5; D is perhaps TRBD1 (5 bases). This CDR3 is 12 amino acids long. The germline CDR1 and CDR2 sequences are SQVTM and ANQGSEA. Trimming removed 4 bases at V and 1 base at J, with 7 bases between. CDR3 DNA: TGCAGCGTTGGACAGCTCCAAGAGACCCAGTACTTC. This encodes CSVGQLQETQYF.

The chain combines TRBV10-3 with TRBJ2-5, with 10 bases lining up with TRBD1. V dropped 6 bases and J dropped 4; count of bases not matched to a gene: 8. CDR1 and CDR2 from the germline V gene are ENHRY and SYGVKD. This CDR3 region has 15 residues. In nucleotides, the CDR3 is TGTGCCATCAGCGAAACGACAGGGGGCAGAGAGACCCAGTACTTC. Protein: CAISETTGGRETQYF.

The chain couples TRBV15 to TRBJ1-5; D call uncertain. Germline lookup yields CDR1 LNHNV and CDR2 YYDKDF (reference sequence). V was pared by 5 bases and J by 3 bases, with 17 bases between. The CDR3 covers 16 residues. The CDR3 protein is CATSGPMGDDNQPQHF. In nucleotides, the CDR3 is TGTGCCACCAGCGGACCCATGGGAGACGACAATCAGCCCCAGCATTTT. The complete variable domain, with remaining parts taken from reference TRBV15 and TRBJ1-5, reads DAMVIQNPRYQVTQFGKPVTLSCSQTLNHNVMYWYQQKSSQAPKLLFHYYDKDFNNEADTPDNFQSRRPNTSFCFLDIRSPGLGDTAMYLCATSGPMGDDNQPQHFGDGTRLSIL.

This clonotype came up many times. The genes are TRBV6-6 and TRBJ2-1; D call uncertain. The CDR3 runs 14 residues. Germline lookup yields CDR1 MNHNY and CDR2 SVGAGI (reference sequence). The V end was cut by 7 bases, the J end by 6 bases, with 16 bases between. The CDR3 nucleotides are TGTGCCAGCACCCCTCTTGCCCCCACCAATGAGCAGTTCTTC. Its protein is CASTPLAPTNEQFF.